This T cell receptor (beta chain) appears in the sequencing data of a study of blood T cell repertoires in COVID-19. Method: immunoSEQ multiplex PCR; TCRdb's copy keeps in-frame clones and lacks some. The table lists 150,000 to 200,000 clones, roughly 89% of them singletons. The CDR3 length is 15 residues. Germline V gene sequence: CDR1 MNHEY, CDR2 SMNVEV (reference sequence). The junction had 6 bases not matched to a gene; V was cut back by 10 bases and J by 3 bases. The gene calls are TRBV27 and TRBJ2-7; 16 bases align to TRBD2. The receptor's source is a man aged 18 to 30 with active or convalescent COVID-19. Material for sequencing was peripheral blood. The CDR3: CATGLAGGWDYEQYF. DNA for the CDR3: TGTGCCACGGGACTAGCGGGAGGGTGGGACTACGAGCAGTACTTC.